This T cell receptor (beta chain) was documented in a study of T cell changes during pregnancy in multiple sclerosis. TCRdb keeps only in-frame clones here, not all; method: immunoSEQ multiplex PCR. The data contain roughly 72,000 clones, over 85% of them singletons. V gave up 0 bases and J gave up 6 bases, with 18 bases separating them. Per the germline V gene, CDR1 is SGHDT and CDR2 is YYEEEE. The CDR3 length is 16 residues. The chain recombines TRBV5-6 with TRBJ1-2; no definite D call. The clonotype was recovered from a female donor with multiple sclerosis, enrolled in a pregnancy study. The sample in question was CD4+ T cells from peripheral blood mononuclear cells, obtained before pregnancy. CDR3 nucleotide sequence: TGTGCCAGCAGCTTGGTGTTGCCGGGGAGGAAGGATGGCTACACCTTC. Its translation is CASSLVLPGRKDGYTF.